The rows below give T cell receptor beta chains drawn from one sample of a study of T cells after somatic rescue of genetic block. Profiling relied on immunoSEQ multiplex PCR, and the TCRdb table lists in-frame clones only, not all of them. The table includes 9,000 to 10,000 clones, 70% to 75% detected once. The sequencing input was peripheral blood mononuclear cells (PBMCs). The origin of the receptors is a boy younger than 18. The CDR3 runs from the conserved cysteine through the conserved F or W. D genes are given only for firm matches. Clone size is shown for a subset of rows, as once, few, many or a class of expanded clone.

v_gene: TRBV6-6
abundance: NA
j_gene: TRBJ2-7
d_gene: TRBD1
CDR3nt: TGTGCCAGCAGCCCATCCCGGACAGGCTCCTACGAGCAGTACTTC
CDR3aa: CASSPSRTGSYEQYF

v_gene: TRBV28
abundance: NA
j_gene: TRBJ2-5
d_gene: NA
CDR3nt: TGTGCCAACTCCCGAGGGAAAGAGACCCAGTACTTC
CDR3aa: CANSRGKETQYF

v_gene: TRBV11-2
abundance: NA
j_gene: TRBJ2-3
d_gene: TRBD2
CDR3nt: TGTGCCAGCAGCCTCACTAGCGGGGCAACAGATACGCAGTATTTT
CDR3aa: CASSLTSGATDTQYF

v_gene: TRBV6-5
abundance: few
j_gene: TRBJ1-3
d_gene: NA
CDR3nt: TGTGCCAGCAGTTACAGCTACAGGTTCTCTGGAAACACCATATATTTT
CDR3aa: CASSYSYRFSGNTIYF

v_gene: TRBV5-6
abundance: NA
j_gene: TRBJ2-7
d_gene: TRBD2
CDR3nt: TGTGCCAGCAGCGCGGGACTAGCGGGACCCTACGAGCAGTACTTC
CDR3aa: CASSAGLAGPYEQYF

v_gene: TRBV28
abundance: once
j_gene: TRBJ1-4
d_gene: NA
CDR3nt: TGTGCCAGCAGTTTAGTGGGATTTGAAAAACTGTTTTTT
CDR3aa: CASSLVGFEKLFF

v_gene: TRBV14
abundance: NA
j_gene: TRBJ1-2
d_gene: TRBD1
CDR3nt: TGTGCCAGCAGCCATACGTTTCCGGGACAGGTGCGGGGCTACACCTTC
CDR3aa: CASSHTFPGQVRGYTF

v_gene: TRBV7-3
abundance: NA
j_gene: TRBJ1-2
d_gene: TRBD1
CDR3nt: TGTGCCAGCAGTCCCGACAGGGGCTATGGCTACACCTTC
CDR3aa: CASSPDRGYGYTF

v_gene: TRBV28
abundance: NA
j_gene: TRBJ2-5
d_gene: TRBD2
CDR3nt: TGTGCCAGCGGGACTAGCGAAAGAGAGACCCAGTACTTC
CDR3aa: CASGTSERETQYF

v_gene: TRBV2
abundance: NA
j_gene: TRBJ2-1
d_gene: NA
CDR3nt: TGTGCCAGCAGTGAACTCACCGTTCAAAGTGGTCGTGAGCAGTTCTTC
CDR3aa: CASSELTVQSGREQFF

v_gene: TRBV27
abundance: NA
j_gene: TRBJ2-1
d_gene: NA
CDR3nt: TGTGCCAGCAGTCCCCGGGACCTATCATACAATGAGCAGTTCTTC
CDR3aa: CASSPRDLSYNEQFF

v_gene: TRBV19
abundance: NA
j_gene: TRBJ1-5
d_gene: NA
CDR3nt: TGTGCCAGTAGTGTACGCAGGCAGGAAGATCCGCCCCAGCATTTT
CDR3aa: CASSVRRQEDPPQHF

v_gene: TRBV2
abundance: NA
j_gene: TRBJ2-3
d_gene: TRBD1
CDR3nt: TGTGCCAGCAGTGGGGGACAGGCCGCCACAGATACGCAGTATTTT
CDR3aa: CASSGGQAATDTQYF

v_gene: TRBV5-4
abundance: NA
j_gene: TRBJ2-7
d_gene: NA
CDR3nt: TGTGCCAGCAGCCGTGGGAAGTCCTACGAGCAGTACTTC
CDR3aa: CASSRGKSYEQYF

v_gene: TRBV7-9
abundance: NA
j_gene: TRBJ2-7
d_gene: NA
CDR3nt: TGTGCCAGCAGCTTGATGGATTCCCGGCCCTACGAGCAGTACTTC
CDR3aa: CASSLMDSRPYEQYF

v_gene: TRBV10-3
abundance: once
j_gene: TRBJ1-2
d_gene: TRBD1
CDR3nt: TGTGCCATCAGAGCTACAGGGGACTATGGCTACACCTTC
CDR3aa: CAIRATGDYGYTF

v_gene: TRBV6-1
abundance: NA
j_gene: TRBJ2-7
d_gene: NA
CDR3nt: TGTGCCAGCAGTGAAGAAAGGGTCGGGGTCTACGAGCAGTACTTC
CDR3aa: CASSEERVGVYEQYF

v_gene: TRBV19
abundance: NA
j_gene: TRBJ1-1
d_gene: NA
CDR3nt: TGTGCCAGTAGTATAGATGGCATCCGCGGCACTGAAGCTTTCTTT
CDR3aa: CASSIDGIRGTEAFF

v_gene: TRBV19
abundance: NA
j_gene: TRBJ1-6
d_gene: NA
CDR3nt: TGTGCCAGTAGTATCTTAGGGACAAACAATTCACCCCTCCACTTT
CDR3aa: CASSILGTNNSPLHF

v_gene: TRBV28
abundance: NA
j_gene: TRBJ2-7
d_gene: NA
CDR3nt: TGTGCCAGCAGTGTTAGAACTAGAGGCACCTACGAGCAGTACTTC
CDR3aa: CASSVRTRGTYEQYF

v_gene: TRBV30
abundance: NA
j_gene: TRBJ2-2
d_gene: TRBD1
CDR3nt: TGTGCCTGTCCATACAGGGGGCACACCGGGGAGCTGTTTTTT
CDR3aa: CACPYRGHTGELFF

v_gene: TRBV4-1
abundance: NA
j_gene: TRBJ2-1
d_gene: NA
CDR3nt: TGCGCCAGCAGCCAAGAGTGGTGGACGGGGGACGTATCCTACAATGAGCAGTTCTTC
CDR3aa: CASSQEWWTGDVSYNEQFF

v_gene: TRBV13
abundance: NA
j_gene: TRBJ2-3
d_gene: NA
CDR3nt: TGTGCCAGCAGCCCCTTTGGGTTAGGAGCGAGGCAGTATTTT
CDR3aa: CASSPFGLGARQYF

v_gene: TRBV6-5
abundance: few
j_gene: TRBJ2-1
d_gene: NA
CDR3nt: TGTGCCAGCAGTTATTTCCAGGGGACGAATGAGCAGTTCTTC
CDR3aa: CASSYFQGTNEQFF

v_gene: TRBV5-1
abundance: NA
j_gene: TRBJ1-4
d_gene: NA
CDR3nt: TGCGCCAGCAGCATGGGTTTGGGTTTTACTAATGAAAAACTGTTTTTT
CDR3aa: CASSMGLGFTNEKLFF

v_gene: TRBV10-3
abundance: NA
j_gene: TRBJ1-4
d_gene: NA
CDR3nt: TGTGCCATCACCCAAGATCCTGGAACCGAAAAACTGTTTTTT
CDR3aa: CAITQDPGTEKLFF

v_gene: TRBV5-1
abundance: few
j_gene: TRBJ2-3
d_gene: NA
CDR3nt: TGCGCCAGCAGCTTGGGAAGCGGGACAGATACGCAGTATTTT
CDR3aa: CASSLGSGTDTQYF

v_gene: TRBV9
abundance: NA
j_gene: TRBJ1-6
d_gene: TRBD1
CDR3nt: TGTGCCAGCAGCGCGGGACAGGGGAAGGGATCACCCCTCCACTTT
CDR3aa: CASSAGQGKGSPLHF

v_gene: TRBV5-1
abundance: NA
j_gene: TRBJ2-1
d_gene: TRBD2
CDR3nt: TGCGCCAGCAGCTCCCGTACGGGCCCGGGACTAGCGGGAGTGGGGCAGTTCTTC
CDR3aa: CASSSRTGPGLAGVGQFF

v_gene: TRBV6-1
abundance: NA
j_gene: TRBJ2-5
d_gene: TRBD1
CDR3nt: TGTGCCAGCAGTCCGACAGGGCTGGAGACCCAGTACTTC
CDR3aa: CASSPTGLETQYF

v_gene: TRBV2
abundance: NA
j_gene: TRBJ1-6
d_gene: NA
CDR3nt: TGTGCCAGCGCTGAGGAGGGATCCTATAATTCACCCCTCCACTTT
CDR3aa: CASAEEGSYNSPLHF

v_gene: TRBV28
abundance: NA
j_gene: TRBJ2-1
d_gene: NA
CDR3nt: TGTGCCAGCAGTGCGGTTTACTCCTACAATGAGCAGTTCTTC
CDR3aa: CASSAVYSYNEQFF

v_gene: TRBV19
abundance: NA
j_gene: TRBJ2-3
d_gene: NA
CDR3nt: TGTGCCAGTAGTTACAGGGTTGGCACAGATACGCAGTATTTT
CDR3aa: CASSYRVGTDTQYF

v_gene: TRBV2
abundance: NA
j_gene: TRBJ1-6
d_gene: NA
CDR3nt: TGTGCCAGCAGTACCGGGACAAGCAAAACACCCCTCCACTTT
CDR3aa: CASSTGTSKTPLHF

v_gene: TRBV5-1
abundance: NA
j_gene: TRBJ2-2
d_gene: TRBD1
CDR3nt: TGCGCCAGCAGCTTGTTCAGGGGGACCGGGGAGCTGTTTTTT
CDR3aa: CASSLFRGTGELFF

v_gene: TRBV5-1
abundance: NA
j_gene: TRBJ1-2
d_gene: TRBD1
CDR3nt: TGCGCCAGCAGCCAAAACCCCGGGACAGGGAACTATGGCTACACCTTC
CDR3aa: CASSQNPGTGNYGYTF

v_gene: TRBV30
abundance: NA
j_gene: TRBJ2-1
d_gene: TRBD2
CDR3nt: TGTGCCTGGAGTGTAACGGGAGGGCCAAGAAATGAGCAGTTCTTC
CDR3aa: CAWSVTGGPRNEQFF